These T cell receptor beta chains were read from a single sample in a study of T-cell memory formation after mild COVID-19. TCRdb reprocessed the 5' RACE reads with MiXCR, giving one entry per CDR3 protein. The table has roughly 320,000 distinct CDR3 sequences, approximately 27% seen once. The sample taken for sequencing was PBMCs or a T cell subset sorted from them (not recorded which). The receptors were gathered from an adult woman who had mild COVID-19 (a few samples of this study predate the infection). Cell type and time point are not known. The CDR3 runs from the conserved cysteine through the conserved F or W. D genes are given only for firm matches. Clone sizes are given selectively: once, few, many, or a class where the clone is expanded.

j_gene,abundance,d_gene,len,v_gene,CDR3aa,CDR3nt
TRBJ2-3,NA,TRBD1,15,TRBV7-7,CASSPGTGGIDTQYF,TGTGCCAGCAGCCCCGGGACAGGGGGCATAGATACGCAGTATTTT
TRBJ2-2,few,TRBD2,15,TRBV6-2/TRBV6-3,CASTRGRGRTGELFF,TGTGCCAGCACCCGGGGACGCGGGAGGACCGGGGAGCTGTTTTTT
TRBJ2-5,NA,NA,13,TRBV7-7,CASSLAQLETQYF,TGTGCCAGCAGCTTAGCCCAACTGGAGACCCAGTACTTC
TRBJ1-1,NA,TRBD1,15,TRBV3-1,CASSQGNRGGAEAFF,TGTGCCAGCAGCCAAGGTAACAGGGGTGGGGCTGAAGCTTTCTTT
TRBJ1-2,few,NA,16,TRBV24-1,CATSDHRAGLNYGYTF,TGTGCCACCAGTGATCATCGGGCGGGTCTCAACTATGGCTACACCTTC
TRBJ2-7,few,TRBD2,16,TRBV11-1,CASSPWTSGSSHEQYF,TGTGCCAGCAGCCCTTGGACTAGCGGGAGCTCCCACGAGCAGTACTTC
TRBJ2-3,many,NA,16,TRBV11-2,CASSSLPGLRRNTQYF,TGTGCCAGCAGCTCCCTCCCGGGACTGAGGCGGAATACGCAGTATTTT
TRBJ1-1,few,NA,14,TRBV12-3/TRBV12-4,CASSTDRLNTEAFF,TGTGCCAGCAGCACGGACCGCCTGAACACTGAAGCTTTCTTT
TRBJ2-1,many,NA,16,TRBV7-9,CASSPRAGGPLNEQFF,TGTGCCAGCAGCCCCCGAGCAGGAGGGCCTCTCAATGAGCAGTTCTTC
TRBJ2-3,NA,TRBD2,16,TRBV18,CASSPPAGGSGDTQYF,TGTGCCAGCTCACCGCCAGCGGGGGGCTCAGGAGATACGCAGTATTTT
TRBJ2-3,NA,NA,16,TRBV7-8,CASSHTTTGGTDTQYF,TGTGCCAGCAGCCACACTACCACGGGGGGCACCGATACGCAGTATTTT
TRBJ1-5,NA,NA,11,TRBV19,CASGWGQPQHF,TGTGCCTCCGGGTGGGGTCAGCCCCAGCATTTT
TRBJ2-2,NA,NA,12,TRBV29-1,CSVQGITGELFF,TGCAGCGTCCAGGGGATCACCGGGGAGCTGTTTTTT
TRBJ2-1,few,TRBD2,16,TRBV15,CATDRTSGSSYNEQFF,TGTGCCACGGACCGGACTAGCGGTAGCTCCTACAATGAGCAGTTCTTC
TRBJ2-7,NA,TRBD2,15,TRBV18,CASSPGRDGPYEQYF,TGTGCCAGCTCACCAGGGAGGGACGGACCCTACGAGCAGTACTTC
TRBJ2-4,NA,TRBD2,15,TRBV18,CASSPPVGGRNIQYF,TGTGCCAGCTCACCTCCGGTAGGCGGGAGGAACATTCAGTACTTC
TRBJ2-2,once,TRBD2,15,TRBV4-1,CASSQEAGDTGELFF,TGCGCCAGCAGCCAAGAAGCGGGGGACACCGGGGAGCTGTTTTTT
TRBJ2-3,few,TRBD2,16,TRBV7-9,CASSFRTSGATDTQYF,TGTGCCAGCAGCTTTCGGACTAGCGGGGCTACAGATACGCAGTATTTT
TRBJ2-3,NA,TRBD2,15,TRBV4-2,CASSPQAGGTDTQYF,TGTGCCAGCAGCCCGCAGGCGGGAGGGACAGATACGCAGTATTTT
TRBJ1-1,NA,NA,16,TRBV5-1,CASSLGVADPITEAFF,TGCGCCAGCAGCTTGGGAGTTGCAGACCCAATCACTGAAGCTTTCTTT
TRBJ2-7,NA,TRBD1,15,TRBV29-1,CSVEDNRGSSYEQYF,TGCAGCGTTGAAGATAACAGGGGTTCCTCCTACGAGCAGTACTTC
TRBJ1-4,NA,NA,14,TRBV12-3/TRBV12-4,CASSWRGSDEKLFF,TGTGCCAGCAGTTGGAGGGGATCCGATGAAAAACTGTTTTTT
TRBJ2-7,NA,NA,13,TRBV20-1,CSAPAGTTGEQYF,TGCAGTGCTCCTGCAGGGACCACTGGCGAGCAGTACTTC
TRBJ2-3,few,NA,16,TRBV15,CATSTGGWVGPDTQYF,TGTGCCACCAGCACCGGAGGGTGGGTGGGGCCAGATACGCAGTATTTT
TRBJ2-6,few,NA,14,TRBV6-2/TRBV6-3,CASIPRQGGNVLTF,TGTGCCAGCATCCCAAGGCAGGGAGGCAACGTCCTGACTTTC
TRBJ2-3,NA,NA,15,TRBV11-1,CASSLYRVAVDTQYF,TGTGCCAGCAGCCTCTACAGGGTGGCGGTAGATACGCAGTATTTT
TRBJ1-2,few,NA,15,TRBV6-2/TRBV6-3,CASSYPLDVWDGYTF,TGTGCCAGCAGTTACCCCCTCGACGTCTGGGATGGCTACACCTTC
TRBJ2-1,few,NA,17,TRBV3-1,CASSPSLQGVANNEQFF,TGTGCCAGCAGCCCTTCTCTACAGGGCGTTGCGAACAATGAGCAGTTCTTC
TRBJ1-5,NA,NA,13,TRBV7-9,CASFGGINQPQHF,TGTGCCAGCTTCGGGGGGATTAATCAGCCCCAGCATTTT
TRBJ2-1,few,TRBD2,15,TRBV7-2,CASSRTSGGGNEQFF,TGTGCCAGCAGCCGGACTAGCGGGGGGGGCAATGAGCAGTTCTTC
TRBJ1-5,NA,TRBD1,19,TRBV20-1,CSARDGPGQGALSNQPQHF,TGCAGTGCTAGAGATGGCCCGGGACAGGGGGCATTGAGCAATCAGCCCCAGCATTTT
TRBJ1-1,few,TRBD1,18,TRBV7-6,CASSKLPGTGNVGTEAFF,TGTGCCAGCAGTAAATTACCCGGGACAGGGAATGTAGGCACTGAAGCTTTCTTT
TRBJ2-1,few,TRBD2,19,TRBV7-2,CASSSPGTSGRRGHNEQFF,TGTGCCAGCAGCTCTCCCGGGACTAGCGGGAGGAGGGGGCACAATGAGCAGTTCTTC
TRBJ1-2,NA,NA,13,TRBV12-3/TRBV12-4,CANSVQPNYGYTF,TGTGCCAACAGCGTACAGCCTAACTATGGCTACACCTTC
TRBJ2-7,many,TRBD2,14,TRBV20-1,CSANPSGSSYEQYF,TGCAGTGCTAATCCTAGCGGGAGCTCCTACGAGCAGTACTTC
TRBJ1-6,few,NA,16,TRBV7-9,CASSSWGGIRNSPLHF,TGTGCCAGCAGCTCATGGGGGGGGATCAGAAATTCACCCCTCCACTTT
TRBJ2-7,NA,TRBD2,18,TRBV7-6,CASSLGRLAGGPLYEQYF,TGTGCCAGCAGCTTAGGACGTCTAGCGGGAGGGCCCCTCTACGAGCAGTACTTC
TRBJ1-2,few,TRBD1,20,TRBV27,CASSPRTGGPFSRGDYGYTF,TGTGCCAGCAGTCCCCGGACAGGGGGCCCTTTCAGTCGAGGGGACTATGGCTACACCTTC
TRBJ1-5,NA,NA,14,TRBV12-3/TRBV12-4,CASSLGIRNQPQHF,TGTGCCAGCAGCCTGGGGATTCGGAATCAGCCCCAGCATTTT
TRBJ2-5,NA,NA,13,TRBV2,CASSDGLQETQYF,TGTGCCAGCAGTGACGGTCTTCAAGAGACCCAGTACTTC
TRBJ1-3,NA,NA,15,TRBV5-1,CASSSGSYSGNTIYF,TGCGCCAGCAGTTCCGGGTCCTACTCTGGAAACACCATATATTTT
TRBJ2-7,many,NA,14,TRBV7-7,CASSIDWPSNEQYF,TGTGCCAGCAGCATTGACTGGCCCTCGAACGAGCAGTACTTC
TRBJ2-2,NA,TRBD2,16,TRBV4-3,CASSQASGRARGELFF,TGCGCCAGCAGCCAAGCTAGCGGGAGGGCCCGCGGGGAGCTGTTTTTT
TRBJ2-4,NA,NA,11,TRBV29-1,CSVAGANIQYF,TGCAGCGTGGCCGGGGCGAACATTCAGTACTTC
TRBJ2-7,few,NA,13,TRBV6-5,CASAGTLVYEQYF,TGTGCCAGCGCCGGTACGCTCGTCTACGAGCAGTACTTC
TRBJ2-5,few,NA,16,TRBV6-5,CASSYSPGGLQETQYF,TGTGCCAGCAGTTACTCGCCCGGGGGGCTCCAAGAGACCCAGTACTTC
TRBJ2-7,NA,NA,12,TRBV5-1,CASSLEGVGQYF,TGCGCCAGCAGCTTGGAAGGGGTTGGGCAGTACTTC
TRBJ2-3,NA,NA,16,TRBV7-2,CASSLMAGGGEDTQYF,TGTGCCAGCAGCCTTATGGCGGGTGGAGGCGAAGATACGCAGTATTTT
TRBJ2-5,NA,TRBD2,13,TRBV9,CASSTSGKETQYF,TGTGCCAGCTCGACTAGCGGGAAGGAGACCCAGTACTTC
TRBJ2-5,NA,NA,15,TRBV11-2,CASSPRGGPEETQYF,TGTGCCAGCAGCCCCCGCGGAGGGCCGGAGGAGACCCAGTACTTC
TRBJ2-2,few,NA,14,TRBV2,CASSAGDVAGELFF,TGTGCCAGCAGTGCAGGGGACGTCGCCGGGGAGCTGTTTTTT
TRBJ2-1,NA,TRBD1,15,TRBV20-1,CSASPGTGALNEQFF,TGCAGTGCTAGCCCCGGGACAGGGGCGCTCAATGAGCAGTTCTTC
TRBJ2-7,NA,NA,12,TRBV14,CASSQGARGQYF,TGTGCCAGCAGCCAAGGGGCGAGGGGGCAGTACTTC
TRBJ2-7,NA,NA,13,TRBV15,CATSRDLFYEQYF,TGTGCCACCAGCAGAGATCTTTTCTACGAGCAGTACTTC
TRBJ1-4,few,NA,13,TRBV28,CASSRTTGEKLFF,TGTGCCAGCAGCCGAACGACCGGTGAAAAACTGTTTTTT
TRBJ2-7,NA,TRBD1,14,TRBV29-1,CSVLRDRANYEQYF,TGCAGCGTTTTGAGGGACAGGGCTAATTACGAGCAGTACTTC
TRBJ2-2,NA,NA,13,TRBV5-5,CASSLSFPGELFF,TGTGCCAGCAGCTTAAGCTTCCCCGGGGAGCTGTTTTTT
TRBJ1-6,NA,NA,12,TRBV5-1,CASSLGTPPLHF,TGCGCCAGCAGCTTGGGGACTCCGCCCCTCCACTTT